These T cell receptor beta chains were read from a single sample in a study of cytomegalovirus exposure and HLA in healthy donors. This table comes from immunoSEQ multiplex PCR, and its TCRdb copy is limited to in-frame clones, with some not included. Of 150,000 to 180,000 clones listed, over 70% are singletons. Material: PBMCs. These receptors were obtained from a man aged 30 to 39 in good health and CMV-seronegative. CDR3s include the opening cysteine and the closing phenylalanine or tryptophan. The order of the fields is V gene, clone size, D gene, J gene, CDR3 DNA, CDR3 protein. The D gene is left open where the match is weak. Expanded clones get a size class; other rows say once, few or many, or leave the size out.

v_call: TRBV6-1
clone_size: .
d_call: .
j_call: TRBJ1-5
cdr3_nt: TGTGCCAGCAGTGAAGCGCTTGGCAGGGGACCCCAGAATTTT
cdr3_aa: CASSEALGRGPQNF

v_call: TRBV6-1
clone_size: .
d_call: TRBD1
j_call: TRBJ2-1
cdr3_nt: TGTGCCAGCAGTGAAAGGGGGCAGTACAATGAGCAGTTCTTC
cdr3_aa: CASSERGQYNEQFF

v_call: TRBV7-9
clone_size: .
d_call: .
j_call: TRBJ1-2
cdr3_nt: TGTGCCAGCAGCTTTTCGGGGGGCGAGCACTATGGCTACCCCTTC
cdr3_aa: CASSFSGGEHYGYPF

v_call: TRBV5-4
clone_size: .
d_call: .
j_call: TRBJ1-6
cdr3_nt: TGTGCCAGCAGCTGGGGGCAGGGTAGCTCCTATAATTCACCCCTCCACTTT
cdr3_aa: CASSWGQGSSYNSPLHF

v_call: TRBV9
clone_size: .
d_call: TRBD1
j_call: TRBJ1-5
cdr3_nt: TGTGCCAGCAGCGTAGCTCGGCAGGGGGAACCCCAGAATTTT
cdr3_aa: CASSVARQGEPQNF

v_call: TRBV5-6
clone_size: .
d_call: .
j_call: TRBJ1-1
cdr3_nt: TGTGCCAGCAGCTTCGGGACATTGAACACTGAAGCTTTCTTT
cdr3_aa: CASSFGTLNTEAFF

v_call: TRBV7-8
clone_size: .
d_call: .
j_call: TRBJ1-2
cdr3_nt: TGTGCCAGCAGCCTGACAGCTAACTATGGCTACACCTTC
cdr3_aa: CASSLTANYGYTF

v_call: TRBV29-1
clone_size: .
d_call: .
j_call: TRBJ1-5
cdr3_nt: TGCAGCGTTGACTGGGGGGGGAGACCGGACACTCAGCCCCAGCATTTT
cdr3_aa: CSVDWGGRPDTQPQHF

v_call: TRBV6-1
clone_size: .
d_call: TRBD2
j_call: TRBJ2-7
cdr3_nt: TGTGCCAGCAGTGAAACCCCGGGGGGCTACGAGCAGTACTTC
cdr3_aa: CASSETPGGYEQYF

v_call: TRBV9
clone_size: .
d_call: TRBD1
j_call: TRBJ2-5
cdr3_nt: TGTGCCAGCAGCGCCGGGACAGGGGGCGAAGAGACCCAGTACTTC
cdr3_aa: CASSAGTGGEETQYF

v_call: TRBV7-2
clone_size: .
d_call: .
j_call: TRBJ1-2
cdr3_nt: TGTGCCAGCAGCCTCCGGAACTATGGCTACACCTTC
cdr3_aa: CASSLRNYGYTF

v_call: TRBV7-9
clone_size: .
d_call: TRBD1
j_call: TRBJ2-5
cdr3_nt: TGTGCCAGCAGCCTCCCCTCAGACAGGGAAGAGACCCAGTACTTC
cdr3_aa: CASSLPSDREETQYF

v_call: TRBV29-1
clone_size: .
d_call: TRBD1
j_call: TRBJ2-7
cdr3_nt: TGCAGCGTGACAGGACAGGGAGACGAGCAGTACTTC
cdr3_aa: CSVTGQGDEQYF

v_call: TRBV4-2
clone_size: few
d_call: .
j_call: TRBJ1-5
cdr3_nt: TGTGCCAGCAGCCAGGGAGGGAGGGACAATCAGCCCCAGCATTTT
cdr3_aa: CASSQGGRDNQPQHF

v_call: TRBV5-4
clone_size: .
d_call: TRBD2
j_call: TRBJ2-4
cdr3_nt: TGTGCCAGCAGCCTTCTCCCGGGACTAGCGGGGGCCAAAAACATTCAGTACTTC
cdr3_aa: CASSLLPGLAGAKNIQYF

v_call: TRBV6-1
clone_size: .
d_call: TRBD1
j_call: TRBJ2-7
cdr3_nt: TGTGCCAGCAGCCGGGACAGGGGGACCTACGAGCAGTACTTC
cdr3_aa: CASSRDRGTYEQYF

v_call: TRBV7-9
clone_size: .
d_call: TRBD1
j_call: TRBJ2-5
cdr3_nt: TGTGCCAGCAGCTTAGCGGGGTTTTTGGTCAGGGGGTTCGAGACCCAGTACTTC
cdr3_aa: CASSLAGFLVRGFETQYF

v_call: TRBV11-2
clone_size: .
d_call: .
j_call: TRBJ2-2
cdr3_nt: TGTGCCAGCAGCTTAAAAGGGGCCGGGGAGCTGTTTTTT
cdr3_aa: CASSLKGAGELFF

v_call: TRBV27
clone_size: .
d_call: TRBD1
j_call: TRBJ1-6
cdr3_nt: TGTGCCAGCAGTAGACAGGGTTCGGGAACTTCACCCCTCCACTTT
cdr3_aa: CASSRQGSGTSPLHF

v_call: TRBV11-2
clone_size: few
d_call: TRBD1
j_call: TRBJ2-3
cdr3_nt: TGTGCCAGCAGCTTACCCCGGACAGGGGTTGCAGATACGCAGTATTTT
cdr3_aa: CASSLPRTGVADTQYF

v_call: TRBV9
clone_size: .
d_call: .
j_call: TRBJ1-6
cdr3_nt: TGTGCCAGCAGCGTAGGGAGGTTAGGTTCACCCCTCCACTTT
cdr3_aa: CASSVGRLGSPLHF

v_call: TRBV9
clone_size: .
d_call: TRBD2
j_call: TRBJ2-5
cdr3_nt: TGTGCCAGCAGCGTAGCTGACGGGGGGTACCAAGAGACCCAGTACTTC
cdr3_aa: CASSVADGGYQETQYF

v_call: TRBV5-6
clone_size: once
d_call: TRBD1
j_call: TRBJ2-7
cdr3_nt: TGTGCCAGCAGGGCAGGGGGCTACGAGCAGTACTTC
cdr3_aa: CASRAGGYEQYF

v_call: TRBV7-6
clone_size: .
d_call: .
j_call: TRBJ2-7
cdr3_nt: TGTGCCAGCAGCTCCCGGGACTTGGGGTGGGAGCAGTACTTC
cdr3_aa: CASSSRDLGWEQYF

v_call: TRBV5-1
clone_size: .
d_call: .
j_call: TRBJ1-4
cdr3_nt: TGCGCCAGCAGCTTGGCAGGGGCGCGTTATGAAAAACTGTTTTTT
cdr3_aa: CASSLAGARYEKLFF

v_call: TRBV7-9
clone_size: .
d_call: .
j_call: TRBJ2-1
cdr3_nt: TGTGCCAGCAGCTTACCCCATCCTAGCGAAAGTGAGCAGTTCTTC
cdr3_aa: CASSLPHPSESEQFF

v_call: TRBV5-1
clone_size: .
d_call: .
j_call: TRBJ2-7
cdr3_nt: TGCGCCAGCAGCTCCGACAGTTACGAGCAGTACTTC
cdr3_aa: CASSSDSYEQYF

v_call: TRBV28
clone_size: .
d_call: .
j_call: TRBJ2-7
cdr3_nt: TGTGCCAGCAGTCCATCGGGACTTTACGAGCAGTACTTC
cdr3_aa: CASSPSGLYEQYF

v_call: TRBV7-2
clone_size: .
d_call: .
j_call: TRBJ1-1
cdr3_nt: TGTGCCAGCAGCGACGTCCCGGCGGCTGAAGCTTTCTTT
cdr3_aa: CASSDVPAAEAFF

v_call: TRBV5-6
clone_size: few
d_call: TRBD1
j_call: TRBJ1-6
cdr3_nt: TGTGCCAGCAGACCGACAGGGGAGGACTATAATTCACCCCTCCACTTT
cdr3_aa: CASRPTGEDYNSPLHF

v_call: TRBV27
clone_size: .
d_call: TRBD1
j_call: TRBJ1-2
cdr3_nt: TGTGCCAGCAGTCCCTCTGGGACAGGGGGCCGCTATGGCTACACCTTC
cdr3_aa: CASSPSGTGGRYGYTF

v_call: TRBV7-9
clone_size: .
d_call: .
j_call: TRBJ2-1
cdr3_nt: TGTGCCAGCAGCTTCCCAGGGGTAAATGAGCAGTTCTTC
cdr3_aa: CASSFPGVNEQFF

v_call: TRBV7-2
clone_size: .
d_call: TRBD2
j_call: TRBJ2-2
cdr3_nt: TGTGCCAGCAGCTTAAGGGGCGGGGGGGCGGTCACCGGGGAGCTGTTTTTT
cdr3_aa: CASSLRGGGAVTGELFF

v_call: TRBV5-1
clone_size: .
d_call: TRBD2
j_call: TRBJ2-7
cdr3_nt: TGCGCCAGCAGCCACGGGACTAGCGGGGGGCAGTACTTC
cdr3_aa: CASSHGTSGGQYF

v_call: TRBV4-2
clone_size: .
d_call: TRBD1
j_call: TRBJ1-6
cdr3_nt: TGTGCCAGCAGCTCGTTCGGGACAGGGGATTCACCCCTCCACTTT
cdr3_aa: CASSSFGTGDSPLHF

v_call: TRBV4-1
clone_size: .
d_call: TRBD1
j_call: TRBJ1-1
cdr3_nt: TGCGCCAGCAGCCAACCTCAGGGGGACACTGAAGCTTTCTTT
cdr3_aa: CASSQPQGDTEAFF

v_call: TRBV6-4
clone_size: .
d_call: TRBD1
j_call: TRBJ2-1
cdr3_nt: TGTGCCAGCAGAGGAGTGGGACAGCGACAGTTCTCCTACAATGAGCAGTTCTTC
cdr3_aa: CASRGVGQRQFSYNEQFF

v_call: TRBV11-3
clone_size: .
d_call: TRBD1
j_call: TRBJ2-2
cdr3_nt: TGTGCCAGCAGCTTGACAGGGGACAGGGGGCGGGCCGGGGAGCTGTTTTTT
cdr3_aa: CASSLTGDRGRAGELFF

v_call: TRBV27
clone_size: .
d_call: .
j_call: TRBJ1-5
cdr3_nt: TGTGCCAGCAGTATGGGACAAGAAGAATATGATCAGCCCCAGCATTTT
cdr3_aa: CASSMGQEEYDQPQHF

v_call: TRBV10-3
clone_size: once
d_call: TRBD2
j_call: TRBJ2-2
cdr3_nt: TGTGCCACGACCACTAGCGGTATCAACACCGGGGAGCTGTTTTTT
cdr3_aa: CATTTSGINTGELFF

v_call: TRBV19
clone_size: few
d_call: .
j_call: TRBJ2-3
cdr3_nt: TGTGCCAGTAGTCCGTCGACAGGTTCAGATACGCAGTATTTT
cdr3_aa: CASSPSTGSDTQYF

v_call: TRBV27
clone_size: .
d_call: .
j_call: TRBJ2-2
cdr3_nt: TGTGCCAGCAGTTTATCAGGCAGGACTTACACCGGGGAGCTGTTTTTT
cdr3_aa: CASSLSGRTYTGELFF

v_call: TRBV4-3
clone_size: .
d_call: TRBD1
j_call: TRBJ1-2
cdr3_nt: TGCGCCAGCAGCCATGACAGGGGTAAAGGTGGCTACACCTTC
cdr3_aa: CASSHDRGKGGYTF

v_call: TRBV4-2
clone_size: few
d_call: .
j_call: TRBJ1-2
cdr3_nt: TGTGCCAGCAGCCAACGGGTGACTAACTATGGCTACCCCTTC
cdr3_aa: CASSQRVTNYGYPF

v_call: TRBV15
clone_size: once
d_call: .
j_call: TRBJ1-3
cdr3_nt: TGTGCCACCAGCAGAGATCCCACGGGCTCTGGAAACACCATATATTTT
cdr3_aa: CATSRDPTGSGNTIYF

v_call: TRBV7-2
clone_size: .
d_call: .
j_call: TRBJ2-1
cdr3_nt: TGTGCCAGCAGCCCGTACTTAAGACTAGGGAGGCGTGAGCAGTTCTTC
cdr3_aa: CASSPYLRLGRREQFF

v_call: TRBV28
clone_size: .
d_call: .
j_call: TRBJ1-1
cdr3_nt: TGTGCCAGCAGCACGCCCGGGTACATGAACACTGAAGCTTTCTTT
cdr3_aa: CASSTPGYMNTEAFF

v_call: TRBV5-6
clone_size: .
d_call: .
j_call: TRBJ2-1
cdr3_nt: TGTGCCAGCAGCTCGGACAGCAACTCCTACAATGAGCAGTTCTTC
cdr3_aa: CASSSDSNSYNEQFF

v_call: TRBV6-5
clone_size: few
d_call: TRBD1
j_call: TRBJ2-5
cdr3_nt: TGTGCCAGCAGTTCACAGGGGGGCCCGGAGACCCAGTACTTC
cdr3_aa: CASSSQGGPETQYF

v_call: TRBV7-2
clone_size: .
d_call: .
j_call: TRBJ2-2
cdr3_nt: TGTGCCAGCAGCTTAGGATCCTGGGGGAGGACCGGGGAGCTGTTTTTT
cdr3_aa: CASSLGSWGRTGELFF

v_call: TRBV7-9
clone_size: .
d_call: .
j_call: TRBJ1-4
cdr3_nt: TGTGCCAGCAGCCCTGAGCGGGGGACCGCTGCAACTAATGAAAAACTGTTTTTT
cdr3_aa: CASSPERGTAATNEKLFF

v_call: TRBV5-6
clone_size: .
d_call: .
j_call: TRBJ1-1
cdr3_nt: TGTGCCAGCAGCTTGGCTTACCTGGGGGGAATGAACACTGAAGCTTTCTTT
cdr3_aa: CASSLAYLGGMNTEAFF

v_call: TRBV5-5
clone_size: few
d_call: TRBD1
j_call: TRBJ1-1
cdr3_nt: TGTGCCAGCAGCTTGTGGGACAGTGAAGCTTTCTTT
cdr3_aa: CASSLWDSEAFF